This passage covers 26 T cell receptor beta chains from one sample sequenced in a study of CD4 T cells in relation to SARS-CoV-2 and coronaviruses. Unexposed donor CD4+ T cells date from about 2011-2018, before the COVID-19 pandemic. CD4+ T cells were isolated from the cells after more than nine days of culture. These receptors have no identified antigens. Sequencing was performed with immunoSEQ multiplex PCR; in TCRdb, only in-frame clones are kept and a portion is missing. The profile shows tens of thousands of clones, around 70% of them singletons. What was sequenced was CD4+ T cells from PBMCs, cultured in vitro. The receptors come from a human donor in good health.

V usage is TRBV12-3 or TRBV12-4 and J usage is TRBJ1-1; perhaps TRBD1 as D (5 bases). This CDR3 has 11 residues. Trimming took 4 bases from V and 11 from J, leaving 11 bases between them. The CDR3 loop is CASSSGQLAFF. The CDR3 DNA sequence: TGTGCCAGCAGTTCTGGACAATTGGCTTTCTTT.

CDR3 DNA sequence: TGTGCCAGCAGCTCCGTACTAGACACCGGGGAGCTGTTTTTT. The encoded protein is CASSSVLDTGELFF. The chain couples TRBV7-2 to TRBJ2-2, with D possibly matching TRBD2 (5 bases). Germline values: CDR1 SGHTA, CDR2 FQGNSA. This CDR3 has 14 amino acids. The germline V and J ends were trimmed by 4 bases and 3 bases, with 9 bases remaining between them.

The chain has TRBV11-3 and TRBJ2-3; D is unclear. This CDR3 region has 14 residues. V gave up 5 bases and J gave up 0 bases, with 9 bases separating them. From germline, CDR1 is SGHNT and CDR2 YENEEA. Here the CDR3 reads CASSHPPSTDTQYF. CDR3 in DNA: TGTGCCAGCAGCCACCCCCCCAGCACAGATACGCAGTATTTT.

V and J are TRBV6-4 and TRBJ2-2; tentative D call: TRBD2 (5 bases). Germline CDR1 reads MRHNA; CDR2 reads SNTAGT. With 3 bases removed from V and 3 bases from J, the gap between germline ends came to 5 bases. The CDR3 is made up of 13 amino acids. The CDR3 nucleotides read TGTGCCAGCAGTGAGCGGGACACCGGGGAGCTGTTTTTT. Protein product: CASSERDTGELFF.

J is TRBJ1-5 and V is TRBV30; D is possibly TRBD1 (6 bases). Germline assignment: CDR1 GTSNPN and CDR2 SVGIG (reference sequence). V was clipped by 3 bases and J by 5 bases, with 17 bases between them. This CDR3 is built from 15 residues. The CDR3 sequence is CAWREGGGGYQPQHF. The CDR3 DNA reads TGTGCCTGGAGGGAAGGAGGGGGAGGGTATCAGCCCCAGCATTTT.

This clone has more than one count but fewer than ten. J is TRBJ1-1 and V is TRBV11-2; D ambiguous. Germline V lookup: CDR1 SGHAT, CDR2 FQNNGV. The CDR3 runs 14 residues. Trimming left V 1 base short and J 1 base short, with 7 bases between. The CDR3 DNA is TGTGCCAGCAGCTTAGGATTTTCGAACACTGAAGCTTTCTTT. Residues: CASSLGFSNTEAFF.

The rearrangement uses TRBV27 and TRBJ2-7; D is unclear. The CDR3 is 12 amino acids. Germline V gene data show CDR1 as MNHEY and CDR2 as SMNVEV (reference sequence). V lost 4 bases to trimming and J lost 9 bases, with 13 bases between them. CDR3 DNA sequence: TGTGCCAGCAGTTCACGCAACTGGGTGCAGTACTTC. Encoded protein: CASSSRNWVQYF.

This chain connects TRBV6-5 to TRBJ1-1; 10 nucleotides line up with TRBD1. The CDR3 is made up of 14 amino acids. The ends lost 6 bases at V and 1 base at J; junction bases unmatched: 2. Germline V CDR1 and CDR2: MNHEY, SVGAGI. CDR3 nucleotides: TGTGCCAGCAGGTGGGACAGGGGGAACACTGAAGCTTTCTTT. Amino acid sequence: CASRWDRGNTEAFF.

This chain connects TRBV7-2 to TRBJ1-2; TRBD1 matches 9 bases. The V and J ends lost 0 bases and 4 bases, in that order; junction bases with no gene match: 0. The CDR3 is 14 residues long. The germline gives CDR1 SGHTA, CDR2 FQGNSA. CDR3 sequence (DNA): TGTGCCAGCAGCTTAGCGGGACAGGGCTATGGCTACACCTTC. It is translated as CASSLAGQGYGYTF.

The genes are TRBV27 and TRBJ1-4; D is uncertain. V dropped 3 bases and J dropped 0 bases, with 14 bases sitting between them. This CDR3 contains 17 residues. CDR1 and CDR2 (germline): MNHEY, SMNVEV (reference sequence). CDR3 sequence (DNA): TGTGCCAGCAGTTTTTCGCTCAGGAGTGCAACTAATGAAAAACTGTTTTTT. Residues: CASSFSLRSATNEKLFF.

The rearrangement links TRBV25-1 to TRBJ2-3, with 14 bases matching TRBD2. V lost 6 bases and J lost 5; bases outside the gene matches: 7. CDR1 MGHDK and CDR2 SYGVNS come from the germline V gene. The CDR3 covers 16 residues. The CDR3 here is CASSQTSGRAVDTQYF. CDR3 bases: TGTGCCAGCAGCCAGACTAGCGGGAGGGCCGTAGATACGCAGTATTTT. Full variable domain (rest looked up from reference TRBV25-1 and TRBJ2-3): EADIYQTPRYLVIGTGKKITLECSQTMGHDKMYWYQQDPGMELHLIHYSYGVNSTEKGDLSSESTVSRIRTEHFPLTLESARPSHTSQYLCASSQTSGRAVDTQYFGPGTRLTVL.

This clone is labeled medium-sized. CDR3 nucleotide sequence: TGTGCCAGCAGCTTATCTAGCGATGAGCAGTTCTTC. Translation gives CASSLSSDEQFF. The genes are TRBV7-3 and TRBJ2-1, with D possibly being TRBD2 (6 bases). The CDR3 totals 12 residues. Trimming took 2 bases from V and 8 from J, leaving 7 bases between them. From germline, CDR1 is SGHTA and CDR2 FQGTGA.

The chain employs TRBV11-2 and TRBJ1-3; D possibly corresponds to TRBD1 (5 bases). This CDR3 is 15 amino acids long. Between the trimmed V and J ends, which lost 1 base and 2 bases, there was a span of 9 bases. CDR1 SGHAT and CDR2 FQNNGV come from the germline V gene. CDR3: CASSLGRATGNTIYF. CDR3 in DNA: TGTGCCAGCAGCTTAGGCAGGGCCACTGGAAACACCATATATTTT.

J is TRBJ1-1 and V is TRBV5-1; 7 bases map to TRBD1. In germline, CDR1 is SGHRS, CDR2 YFSETQ. This CDR3 spans 14 amino acids. Losses at the gene ends were 4 bases for V and 1 base for J; bases not matched to a gene: 4. The CDR3 coding sequence is TGCGCCAGCAGCCCCCGACAGGGGAACACTGAAGCTTTCTTT. Protein sequence: CASSPRQGNTEAFF.

The V and J genes are TRBV27 and TRBJ2-3; D is unclear. Germline V gives CDR1 MNHEY, CDR2 SMNVEV (reference sequence). The CDR3 loop spans 17 amino acids. V lost 4 bases to trimming and J lost 2 bases, with 19 bases between them. CDR3: CASSSDPTPWVTDTQYF. The CDR3 region has the DNA TGTGCCAGCAGTTCGGACCCGACACCATGGGTCACAGATACGCAGTATTTT.

The CDR3 DNA follows: TGTGCCACCAGTGATGCCTACATTCAGTACTTC. It is translated as CATSDAYIQYF. The chain employs TRBV24-1 and TRBJ2-4; D ambiguous. The CDR3 is made up of 11 amino acids. V was clipped by 3 bases and J by 8 bases, with 4 bases between them. The germline V gene has CDR1 KGHDR and CDR2 SFDVKD.

The V gene is TRBV6-5, the J gene TRBJ2-1; the match to TRBD1 covers 9 bases. The germline CDR1 and CDR2 sequences are MNHEY and SVGAGI. After removal of 0 bases from V and 13 bases from J, the junction contained 10 bases not matched to a gene. The CDR3 spans 15 residues. For the CDR3, the DNA is TGTGCCAGCAGTTACTCGATGACGGGACAGGGCTCCCAGTTCTTC. Protein product: CASSYSMTGQGSQFF.

The V call is TRBV9, the J call TRBJ2-6; TRBD2 might be the D (6 bases). The CDR3 consists of 16 residues. V lost 4 bases to trimming and J lost 1 base, with 12 bases between them. Looked up from germline, CDR1 is SGDLS and CDR2 is YYNGEE. The CDR3 protein is CASSSQRASGANVLTF. DNA of the CDR3: TGTGCCAGCAGCTCCCAGCGGGCATCTGGGGCCAACGTCCTGACTTTC. Full variable domain (missing parts from reference TRBV9 and TRBJ2-6): DSGVTQTPKHLITATGQRVTLRCSPRSGDLSVYWYQQSLDQGLQFLIQYYNGEERAKGNILERFSAQQFPDLHSELNLSSLELGDSALYFCASSSQRASGANVLTFGAGSRLTVL.

This clone showed up just once. The rearrangement links TRBV7-9 to TRBJ2-3; D call uncertain. Germline V CDR1 and CDR2: SEHNR, FQNEAQ (reference sequence). Trimming cost V 1 base and J 4 bases, with 15 bases left between them. This CDR3 has 16 amino acids. CDR3: CASSLGRLTVADTQYF. The CDR3 coding sequence is TGTGCCAGCAGCTTAGGCCGACTGACGGTGGCAGATACGCAGTATTTT.

The V call is TRBV5-1, the J call TRBJ1-3; TRBD1 matches 9 bases. CDR1 is SGHRS and CDR2 is YFSETQ in the germline V gene. The V gene end was trimmed by 3 bases and the J gene end by 4 bases; junction bases not matched to a gene: 5. The CDR3 runs to 15 residues. CDR3 in amino acids: CASSSGQGSGNTIYF. CDR3 in DNA: TGCGCCAGCAGCTCAGGACAGGGGAGCGGAAACACCATATATTTT.

This clone has just one count. The chain combines TRBV5-1 with TRBJ2-5, with D unclear. Germline loops: CDR1 SGHRS, CDR2 YFSETQ. This CDR3 spans 14 amino acids. The V end was cut by 0 bases, the J end by 1 base, with 7 bases between. CDR3 sequence reads: CASSLGEPQETQYF. The CDR3 DNA reads as TGCGCCAGCAGCTTGGGGGAACCCCAAGAGACCCAGTACTTC.

In this sample, this clone turned up a few times. The rearrangement joins TRBV4-1 to TRBJ2-5; 7 nucleotides match TRBD1. The CDR3 length is 15 residues. Germline trimming cut 2 bases from V and 2 bases from J; bases unmatched to any gene: 5. Germline CDR1 is MGHRA and CDR2 is YSYEKL. DNA of the CDR3: TGCGCCAGCAGCCAACCTGACAGGGAGCAAGAGACCCAGTACTTC. Residues: CASSQPDREQETQYF.

V usage is TRBV7-9 and J usage is TRBJ2-5; the match to TRBD1 covers 9 bases. This CDR3 spans 18 amino acids. The germline V gene encodes CDR1 SEHNR and CDR2 FQNEAQ (reference sequence). The trim removed 4 bases at V and 2 bases at J, leaving 14 bases unmatched. The CDR3 bases are TGTGCCAGCAGCTCAACGAAACAGGGGGCGGGAAATCAAGAGACCCAGTACTTC. It translates to CASSSTKQGAGNQETQYF.

This CDR3 reads CASSEGGGLVITGELFF. The CDR3 DNA reads TGTGCCAGCAGTGAAGGGGGGGGATTAGTGATTACCGGGGAGCTGTTTTTT. The chain joins TRBV6-1 to TRBJ2-2; 7 positions match TRBD2. V trimming: 1 base; J trimming: 5 bases; junction bases outside the gene matches: 10. The CDR3 is made up of 17 amino acids. Germline V CDR1 and CDR2: MNHNS, SASEGT.

The chain uses TRBV11-3 and TRBJ2-1, with 10 bases lining up with TRBD2. This CDR3 is 17 amino acids long. CDR1 and CDR2 (germline): SGHNT, YENEEA. J was trimmed by 4 bases and V by 2 bases; bases with no gene match: 8. CDR3 residues: CASSLPITSGKYNEQFF. The CDR3 coding sequence is TGTGCCAGCAGCTTACCTATAACTAGCGGGAAGTACAATGAGCAGTTCTTC.

The gene calls are TRBV5-1 and TRBJ1-2; 7 bases agree with TRBD1. The CDR3 runs 13 residues. The germline gives CDR1 SGHRS, CDR2 YFSETQ. V dropped 4 bases and J dropped 3; count of bases not matched to a gene: 3. The CDR3, as DNA: TGCGCCAGCAGCCCAGGGGGTGACTATGGCTACACCTTC. This sequence encodes CASSPGGDYGYTF. The full variable domain, with the rest looked up from reference TRBV5-1 and TRBJ1-2, is KAGVTQTPRYLIKTRGQQVTLSCSPISGHRSVSWYQQTPGQGLQFLFEYFSETQRNKGNFPGRFSGRQFSNSRSEMNVSTLELGDSALYLCASSPGGDYGYTFGSGTRLTVV.